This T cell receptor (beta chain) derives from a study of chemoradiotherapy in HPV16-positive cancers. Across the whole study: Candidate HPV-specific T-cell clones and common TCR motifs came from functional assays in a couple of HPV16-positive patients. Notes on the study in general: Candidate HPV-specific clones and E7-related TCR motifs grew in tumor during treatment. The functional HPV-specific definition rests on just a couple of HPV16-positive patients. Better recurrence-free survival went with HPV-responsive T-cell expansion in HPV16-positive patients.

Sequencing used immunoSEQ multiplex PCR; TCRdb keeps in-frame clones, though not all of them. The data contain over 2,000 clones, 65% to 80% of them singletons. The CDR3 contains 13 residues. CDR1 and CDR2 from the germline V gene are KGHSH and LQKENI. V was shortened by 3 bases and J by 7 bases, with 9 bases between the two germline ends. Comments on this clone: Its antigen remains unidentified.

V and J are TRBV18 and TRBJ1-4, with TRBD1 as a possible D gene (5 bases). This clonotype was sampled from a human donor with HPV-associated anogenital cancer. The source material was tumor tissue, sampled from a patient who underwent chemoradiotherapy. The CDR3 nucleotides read TGTGCCAGCTCACCGCGGGGGGTTGAAAAACTGTTTTTT. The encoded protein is CASSPRGVEKLFF.